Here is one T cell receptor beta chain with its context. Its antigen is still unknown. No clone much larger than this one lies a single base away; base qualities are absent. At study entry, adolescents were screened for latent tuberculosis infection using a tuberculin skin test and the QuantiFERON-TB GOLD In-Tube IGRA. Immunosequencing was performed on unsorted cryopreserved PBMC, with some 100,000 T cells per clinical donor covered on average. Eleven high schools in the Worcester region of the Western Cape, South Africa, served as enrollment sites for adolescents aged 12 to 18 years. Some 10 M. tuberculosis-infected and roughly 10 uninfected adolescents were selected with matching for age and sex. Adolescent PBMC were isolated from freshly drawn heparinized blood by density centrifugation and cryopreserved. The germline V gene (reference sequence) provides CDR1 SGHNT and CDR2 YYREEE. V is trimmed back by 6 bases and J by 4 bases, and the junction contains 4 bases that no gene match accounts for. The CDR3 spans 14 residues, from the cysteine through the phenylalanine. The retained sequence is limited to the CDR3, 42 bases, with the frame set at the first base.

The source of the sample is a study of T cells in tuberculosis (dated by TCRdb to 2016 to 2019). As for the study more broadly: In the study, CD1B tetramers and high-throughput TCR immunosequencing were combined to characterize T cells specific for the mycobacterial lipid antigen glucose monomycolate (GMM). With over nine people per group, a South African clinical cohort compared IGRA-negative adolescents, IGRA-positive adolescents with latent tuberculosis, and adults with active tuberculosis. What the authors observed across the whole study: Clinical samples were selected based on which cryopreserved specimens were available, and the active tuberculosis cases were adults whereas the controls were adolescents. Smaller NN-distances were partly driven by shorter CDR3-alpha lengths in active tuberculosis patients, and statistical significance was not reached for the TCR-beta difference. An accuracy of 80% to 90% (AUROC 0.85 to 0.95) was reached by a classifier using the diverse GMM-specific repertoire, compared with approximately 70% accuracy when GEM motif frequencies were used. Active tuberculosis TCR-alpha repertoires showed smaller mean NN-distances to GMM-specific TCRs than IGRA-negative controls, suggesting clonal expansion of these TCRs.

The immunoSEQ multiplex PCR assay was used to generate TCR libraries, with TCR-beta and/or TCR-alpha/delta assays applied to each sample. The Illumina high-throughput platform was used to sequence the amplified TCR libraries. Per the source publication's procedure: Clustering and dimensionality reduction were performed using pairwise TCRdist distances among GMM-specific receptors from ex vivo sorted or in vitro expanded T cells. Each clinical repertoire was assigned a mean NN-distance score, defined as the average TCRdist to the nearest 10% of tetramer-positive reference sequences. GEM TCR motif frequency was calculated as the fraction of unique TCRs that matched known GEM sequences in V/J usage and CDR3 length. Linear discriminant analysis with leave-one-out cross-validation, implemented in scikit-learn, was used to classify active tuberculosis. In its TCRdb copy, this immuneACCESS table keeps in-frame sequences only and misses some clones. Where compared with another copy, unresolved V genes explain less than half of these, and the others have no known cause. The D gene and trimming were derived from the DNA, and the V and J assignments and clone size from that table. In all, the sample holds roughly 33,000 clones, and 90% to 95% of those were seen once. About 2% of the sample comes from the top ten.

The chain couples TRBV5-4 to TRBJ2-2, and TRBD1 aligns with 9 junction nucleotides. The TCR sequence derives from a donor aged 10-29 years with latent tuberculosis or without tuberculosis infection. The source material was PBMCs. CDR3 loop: CASTDRGFTGELFF. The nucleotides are TGTGCCAGCACCGACAGGGGGTTCACCGGGGAGCTGTTTTTT.